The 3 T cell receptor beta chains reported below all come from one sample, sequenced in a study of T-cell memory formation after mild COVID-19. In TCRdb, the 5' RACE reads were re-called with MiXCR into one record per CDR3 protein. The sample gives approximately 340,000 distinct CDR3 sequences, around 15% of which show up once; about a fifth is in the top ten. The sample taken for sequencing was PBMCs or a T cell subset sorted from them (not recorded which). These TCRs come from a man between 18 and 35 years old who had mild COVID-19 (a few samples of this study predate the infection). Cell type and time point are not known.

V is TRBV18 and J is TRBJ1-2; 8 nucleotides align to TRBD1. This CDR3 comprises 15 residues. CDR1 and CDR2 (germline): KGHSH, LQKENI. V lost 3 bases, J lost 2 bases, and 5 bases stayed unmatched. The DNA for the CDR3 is TGTGCCAGCTCACCCGGGACAGGAGGAAACTATGGCTACACCTTC. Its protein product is CASSPGTGGNYGYTF.

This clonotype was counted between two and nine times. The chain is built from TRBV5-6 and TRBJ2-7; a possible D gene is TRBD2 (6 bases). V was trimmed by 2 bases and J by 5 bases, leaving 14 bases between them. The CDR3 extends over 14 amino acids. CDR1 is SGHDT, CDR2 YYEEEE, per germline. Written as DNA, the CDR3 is TGTGCCAGCAGCTTAGGAGGGCCACTCAACGAGCAGTACTTC. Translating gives CASSLGGPLNEQYF.

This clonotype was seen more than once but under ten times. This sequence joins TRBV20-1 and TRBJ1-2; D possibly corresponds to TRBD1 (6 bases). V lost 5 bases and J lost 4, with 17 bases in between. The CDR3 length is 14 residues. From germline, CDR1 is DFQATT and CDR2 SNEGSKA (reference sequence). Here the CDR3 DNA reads TGCAGTGCTCCTTCCGGCGAGACAGGCTATGGCTACACCTTC. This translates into CSAPSGETGYGYTF.